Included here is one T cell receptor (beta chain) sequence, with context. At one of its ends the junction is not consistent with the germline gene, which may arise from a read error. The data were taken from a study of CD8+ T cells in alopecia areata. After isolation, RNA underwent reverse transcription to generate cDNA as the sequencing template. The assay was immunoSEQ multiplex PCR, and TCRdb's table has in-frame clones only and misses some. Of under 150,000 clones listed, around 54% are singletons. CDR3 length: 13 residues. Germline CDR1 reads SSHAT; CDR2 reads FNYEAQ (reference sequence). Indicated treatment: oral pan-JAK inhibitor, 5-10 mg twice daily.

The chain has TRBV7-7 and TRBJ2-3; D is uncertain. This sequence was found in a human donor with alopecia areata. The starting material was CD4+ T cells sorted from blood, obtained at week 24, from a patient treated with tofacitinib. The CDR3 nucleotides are TGTGCTAGCAGCTTAATACCCACAGATACGCAGTATTTT. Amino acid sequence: CASSLIPTDTQYF.